These T cell receptor beta chains were read from a single sample in a study of blood T cell repertoires in COVID-19. Profiled with immunoSEQ multiplex PCR; TCRdb holds only in-frame clones, not every one. The table includes about 76,000 clones, around nine tenths detected once. Sequenced: peripheral blood. Receptors originate from a young man with acute or convalescent COVID-19. Both conserved end residues are part of each CDR3. A D gene is named only where the DNA matches it firmly. Size is omitted from some rows. Given values are once, few, many or a class for expanded clones.

J	D	V	length	size	DNA	CDR3
TRBJ2-7	-	TRBV18	14	once	TGTGCCAGCTCACCGGAGGGACGGCGTGGTGAGCAGTACTTC	CASSPEGRRGEQYF
TRBJ2-5	-	TRBV14	14	-	TGTGCCAGCAGACGACAGGGAGGAGAAGAGACCCAGTACTTC	CASRRQGGEETQYF
TRBJ2-7	-	TRBV27	13	-	TGTGCCAGCCGCCTGAGGGACTCCTACGAGCAGTACTTC	CASRLRDSYEQYF
TRBJ2-5	-	TRBV2	11	once	TGTGCCAGCAGTGTACAGGAGACCCAGTACTTC	CASSVQETQYF
TRBJ1-1	-	TRBV28	14	-	TGTGCCAGCAGTTTATCTAGATTCCCCACTGAAGCTTTCTTT	CASSLSRFPTEAFF
TRBJ1-2	-	TRBV5-4	12	-	TGTGCCAGCAGCTTTGACAAATATGGCTACACCTTC	CASSFDKYGYTF
TRBJ2-1	-	TRBV4-3	13	-	TGCGCCAGCAGCCAAGACAGTAAAAATGAGCAGTTCTTC	CASSQDSKNEQFF
TRBJ2-3	TRBD2	TRBV5-1	20	-	TGCGCCAGCAGCTCCCCACCCACAAGGACCTGGAGCGGGACCGCCAATACGCAGTATTTT	CASSSPPTRTWSGTANTQYF
TRBJ2-1	TRBD2	TRBV2	15	-	TGTGCCAGCAGTGAGCGGGGGGGCCCTTACAATGAGCAGTTCTTC	CASSERGGPYNEQFF
TRBJ1-5	-	TRBV7-9	14	once	TGTGCCAGCAGCCCATCGGGTATCAATCAGCCCCAGCATTTT	CASSPSGINQPQHF
TRBJ1-2	-	TRBV12-5	12	-	TGTGCTAGTGGGGGGGCCCTCGGGAGCTACACCTTC	CASGGALGSYTF
TRBJ2-3	TRBD2	TRBV7-2	18	-	TGTGCCAGCAGCTTGGACCTATTAGCGGGAGGGAGCACAGATACGCAGTATTTT	CASSLDLLAGGSTDTQYF
TRBJ2-2	-	TRBV6-4	15	-	TGTGCCAGCAGTGAAGGCGGGCTGAACACCGGGGAGCTGTTTTTT	CASSEGGLNTGELFF
TRBJ2-1	TRBD1	TRBV2	15	once	TGTGCCAGCAGTGGTGACAGGGGTTCCTACAATGAGCAGTTCTTC	CASSGDRGSYNEQFF
TRBJ2-1	-	TRBV6-4	15	-	TGTGCCAGCAGTTCCACTGGGAGCTCCTACAATGAGCAGTTCTTC	CASSSTGSSYNEQFF
TRBJ2-4	-	TRBV11-2	14	-	TGTGCCAGCAGCTTAGCGAGGGGGAAAAACATTCAGTACTTC	CASSLARGKNIQYF
TRBJ2-1	TRBD1	TRBV18	15	-	TGTGCCAGCTCACCGTTTACAGGGGGCTACAATGAGCAGTTCTTC	CASSPFTGGYNEQFF
TRBJ2-1	TRBD2	TRBV19	16	-	TGTGCCAGTAGTCCGCCCGGACTAGCGGGAGCGGGTGAGCAGTTCTTC	CASSPPGLAGAGEQFF
TRBJ1-2	TRBD1	TRBV19	15	-	TGTGCCAGTAGTATTTTCACAGGGGTCAGCTATGGCTACACCTTC	CASSIFTGVSYGYTF
TRBJ2-4	TRBD2	TRBV6-5	15	-	TGTGCCAGCAGTTCGACTAGCGCTACCAAAAACATTCAGTACTTC	CASSSTSATKNIQYF
TRBJ1-4	TRBD1	TRBV15	15	-	TGTGCCACCAGCAGAATGAAACAGGGGGGGGAAAAACTGTTTTTT	CATSRMKQGGEKLFF
TRBJ2-7	TRBD1	TRBV4-1	17	-	TGCGCCAGCAGCCAAGATCGAGACAGGGTCAGCTCCTACGAGCAGTACTTC	CASSQDRDRVSSYEQYF
TRBJ2-5	TRBD2	TRBV27	18	many	TGTGCCAGCAGTCCAGGGACTAGCGGACTCGCGTACCAAGAGACCCAGTACTTC	CASSPGTSGLAYQETQYF
TRBJ2-1	TRBD2	TRBV28	16	-	TGTGCCAGCAGTCTAGGACTAGCGGGGACCTTCAATGAGCAGTTCTTC	CASSLGLAGTFNEQFF
TRBJ2-1	TRBD2	TRBV9	17	-	TGTGCCAGCAGCGTAGACCGGACTAGCGGGAGGGTCAATGAGCAGTTCTTC	CASSVDRTSGRVNEQFF
TRBJ2-5	-	TRBV18	15	-	TGTGCCAGCTCACCACCGAGCCGACTTCAAGAGACCCAGTACTTC	CASSPPSRLQETQYF
TRBJ2-6	-	TRBV19	15	-	TGTGCCAGTAGCAAAACAGGGACTGGGGCCAACGTCCTGACTTTC	CASSKTGTGANVLTF
TRBJ2-1	-	TRBV7-2	14	-	TGTGCCAGCAGCTTAGTTGGAGGGTTCGATGAGCAGTTCTTC	CASSLVGGFDEQFF
TRBJ2-3	-	TRBV5-1	12	-	TGCGCCAGCAGATCCGGGATAGATACGCAGTATTTT	CASRSGIDTQYF
TRBJ1-1	-	TRBV10-3	11	-	TGTGCCATCAGAGCCAACACTGAAGCTTTCTTT	CAIRANTEAFF
TRBJ1-2	TRBD1	TRBV27	13	once	TGTGCCAGCAGTTGGGACAGGGCCTATGGCTACACCTTC	CASSWDRAYGYTF
TRBJ2-1	-	TRBV10-3	16	-	TGTGCCATCACCGAGGGTGAGCTGGGGATCTACAATGAGCAGTTCTTC	CAITEGELGIYNEQFF
TRBJ1-5	TRBD1	TRBV19	14	once	TGTGCCAGTAGTACTGACAGGGTGGGACAGCCCCAGCATTTT	CASSTDRVGQPQHF
TRBJ2-2	TRBD1	TRBV24-1	15	once	TGTGCCACCAGTGATGGGGACAGGGATACCGGGGAGCTGTTTTTT	CATSDGDRDTGELFF
TRBJ1-4	-	TRBV7-9	12	-	TGTGCCAGCAGACCCGACAGCGAAAAACTGTTTTTT	CASRPDSEKLFF
TRBJ2-7	TRBD2	TRBV28	17	once	TGTGCCAGCAGTTTAAGGGGACTAGCGGGAGGAGGCTACGAGCAGTACTTC	CASSLRGLAGGGYEQYF
TRBJ1-3	-	TRBV12-3/TRBV12-4	13	-	TGTGCCAGCAGTCAGGTCTCTGGAAACACCATATATTTT	CASSQVSGNTIYF
TRBJ2-7	-	TRBV6-5	13	-	TGTGCCAGCACACTCCATCGGAGCTACGAGCAGTACTTC	CASTLHRSYEQYF
TRBJ2-2	-	TRBV19	17	-	TGTGCCAGTAGTATAGATCGCGAGGGGGTGAACACCGGGGAGCTGTTTTTT	CASSIDREGVNTGELFF
TRBJ2-3	TRBD2	TRBV29-1	18	-	TGCAGCGTTGTGCCACCTACTAGCGGGAACCGGTACACAGATACGCAGTATTTT	CSVVPPTSGNRYTDTQYF
TRBJ2-5	-	TRBV15	16	-	TGTGCCACCAGCAGGCTTTCGGACGGGGAAGGGTGGGCCCAGTACTTC	CATSRLSDGEGWAQYF
TRBJ1-4	-	TRBV5-6	16	-	TGTGCCAGCAGCTTGCGGATATCGGAGCTTAATGAAAAACTGTTTTTT	CASSLRISELNEKLFF
TRBJ2-7	TRBD2	TRBV7-2	15	few	TGTGCCAGCAGCGTAGGACTAGAACCCTACTACGAGCAGTACTTC	CASSVGLEPYYEQYF
TRBJ1-6	-	TRBV7-2	16	-	TGTGCCAGCAGCTTTTTGGGGAGCTCCTATAATTCACCCCTCCACTTT	CASSFLGSSYNSPLHF
TRBJ2-1	-	TRBV5-1	17	-	TGCGCCAGCAGCTTGATCCCCGGGGGTAGCGGTAGCAATGAGCAGTTCTTC	CASSLIPGGSGSNEQFF
TRBJ2-1	TRBD2	TRBV7-2	16	-	TGTGCCAGCAGCTTAAGTGGGACTAGCGGGAGAAGTGAGCAGTTCTTC	CASSLSGTSGRSEQFF
TRBJ1-2	TRBD1	TRBV7-8	15	-	TGTGCCAGCAGCTTCGGGACAGGGGGCAACTATGGCTACACCTTC	CASSFGTGGNYGYTF
TRBJ2-1	TRBD2	TRBV6-4	16	-	TGTGCCAGCAGTGAACTAGCGGGAGAAGGTAACAATGAGCAGTTCTTC	CASSELAGEGNNEQFF
TRBJ1-1	-	TRBV18	13	once	TGTGCCAGCTCACCAACACAGGGAAATGAAGCTTTCTTT	CASSPTQGNEAFF
TRBJ2-5	-	TRBV7-2	13	-	TGTGCCAGCACCGTTGGGGGGCAAGAGACCCAGTACTTC	CASTVGGQETQYF
TRBJ1-4	-	TRBV5-1	15	-	TGCGCCAGCGCTGAGCAGGGGACAACTAATGAAAAACTGTTTTTT	CASAEQGTTNEKLFF
TRBJ1-3	-	TRBV30	10	-	TGTGCCTACAGGGTGGACACCATATATTTT	CAYRVDTIYF
TRBJ1-5	-	TRBV30	14	-	TGTGCCTGGAGTAAGGGGAATAGCAATCAGCCCCAGCATTTT	CAWSKGNSNQPQHF
TRBJ2-3	-	TRBV13	12	-	TGTGCCAGCAGCTTAGTATCAGATACGCAGTATTTT	CASSLVSDTQYF
TRBJ2-7	-	TRBV5-4	13	-	TGTGCCAGCAGTCACCCCCAGTCCTACGAGCAGTACTTC	CASSHPQSYEQYF